Described below is a single TCR beta chain sequence and its context. Its antigen remains unknown. The RNA, about 0.45 to 1 ug, was put through reverse transcription using random hexamers. TCRdb independently ran MiXCR on the immunoSEQ multiplex PCR reads; one entry per CDR3 protein. The data contain roughly 160,000 distinct CDR3 sequences, 90% to 96% of them singletons. This sample is part of a study of CD8 T cells in Susac syndrome. Whole-study results and caveats: The authors found no clonal expansion in Susac syndrome CD4+ T cell repertoires.

This CDR3 spans 14 amino acids. V was shortened by 2 bases and J by 3 bases, with 11 bases between the two germline ends. Germline CDR1 GTSNPN, CDR2 SVGIG (reference sequence). This clonotype was obtained from a human donor with Susac syndrome. Sequenced material: CD4+ T cells from PBMCs. V is TRBV30 and J is TRBJ1-5, with D unclear. CDR3 residues: CAWSYGLTNQPQHF. In DNA form, the CDR3 reads TGTGCCTGGAGTTACGGGCTTACCAATCAGCCCCAGCATTTT. The full variable domain, rest sourced from reference TRBV30 and TRBJ1-5, is SQTIHQWPATLVQPVGSPLSLECTVEGTSNPNLYWYRQAAGRGLQLLFYSVGIGQISSEVPQNLSASRPQDRQFILSSKKLLLSDSGFYLCAWSYGLTNQPQHFGDGTRLSIL.